This TCR beta chain was captured by sequencing in a study of T-cell reconstitution after alpha-beta-depleted transplantation in children. Preparing the TCRbeta library involved the use of unique molecular identifiers. TCRdb itself ran the PCR reads through MiXCR, one entry per CDR3 protein. The sample has under 400,000 distinct CDR3 sequences; around 20% are singletons. Germline values: CDR1 MNHEY, CDR2 SVGAGI. The CDR3 runs to 14 residues. Deletions cut 3 bases from V and 8 bases from J, with 14 bases between. Study conclusions and caveats: Diversity and T-cell counts at one year after transplant derived mostly from new T cells. High day-60 TCRbeta diversity in some patients came from surviving recipient T cells and thymic progenitors. Alpha-beta T cells present about two months after transplant were reported to originate from several hundred expanded graft clones.

This clonotype was observed a few times. The target antigen is unknown. The clonotype comes from a male patient between 5 and 17 years old who had a stem cell transplant for acute lymphoblastic leukemia, so the T cells may come from the graft donor. Here the sequenced sample was PBMCs, mostly from graft donor cells, taken 180 days after TCRalphabeta/CD19-depleted stem cell transplant. V gene TRBV6-5 combines with J gene TRBJ1-3, with D perhaps TRBD1 (6 bases). The CDR3 reads CASSYFGGQDTIYF. CDR3 DNA: TGTGCCAGCAGTTATTTCGGGGGGCAAGACACCATATATTTT.